Following are 25 T cell receptor beta chains from one sample sequenced in a study of OX40 agonist ivuxolimab in advanced cancers. Measured with immunoSEQ multiplex PCR; TCRdb has only the in-frame clones, and not every one. Among some 130,000 clones, just over 90% were seen once, and the ten largest hold about 1%. The sequences come from CD4+ or CD8+ T cells sorted from blood, collected in a trial of the OX40 agonist ivuxolimab. Source of these receptors: an adult with an advanced solid tumor such as melanoma, head and neck, liver or kidney cancer.

The genes are TRBV5-1 and TRBJ1-1; 7 nucleotides match TRBD1. This CDR3 is 16 amino acids long. Per the germline V gene, CDR1 is SGHRS and CDR2 is YFSETQ. The trim removed 2 bases at V and 2 bases at J, leaving 9 bases unmatched. Here the CDR3 reads CASSFTGVVLNTEAFF. CDR3 in DNA: TGCGCCAGCAGCTTCACAGGGGTGGTATTAAACACTGAAGCTTTCTTT.

The gene calls are TRBV5-4 and TRBJ2-5; 12 bases align to TRBD2. The CDR3 contains 15 residues. CDR1 is SGHNT and CDR2 is YYREEE in the germline V gene (reference sequence). V shed 1 base and J 5 bases; nucleotides not matched to a gene: 3. The CDR3 spells CASSLRLAGVETQYF. The DNA for the CDR3 is TGTGCCAGCAGCTTGCGACTAGCGGGAGTGGAGACCCAGTACTTC.

The rearrangement links TRBV19 to TRBJ2-7; D perhaps matches TRBD2 (5 bases). Trimming stripped 5 bases from V and 5 bases from J, with 13 bases between. CDR1 and CDR2 (germline): LNHDA, SQIVND (reference sequence). This CDR3 has 13 amino acids. CDR3 sequence reads: CASSGRSGNEQYF. The CDR3 DNA reads TGTGCCAGTAGTGGCAGGTCGGGGAACGAGCAGTACTTC.

V and J are TRBV5-4 and TRBJ1-1; D is uncertain. Germline CDR1 reads SGHNT; CDR2 reads YYREEE (reference sequence). This CDR3 region has 14 residues. V was pared by 1 base and J by 5 bases, with 12 bases between. The CDR3 DNA reads as TGTGCCAGCAGCTTGACGAGCGAAAGGACTGAAGCTTTCTTT. Encoded protein: CASSLTSERTEAFF.

This clone was observed at least ten times. The V gene is TRBV6-1, the J gene TRBJ1-1; 9 bases fit TRBD1. The CDR3 contains 14 residues. The J segment lost 7 bases and the V segment lost 10 bases, leaving 13 bases of the junction unmatched. Germline CDR1 MNHNS, CDR2 SASEGT. The CDR3 DNA reads as TGTGCCACCTTATACCGGGACAGGGACCATGAAGCTTTCTTT. Translating gives CATLYRDRDHEAFF.

The chain joins TRBV5-1 to TRBJ1-1; D unresolved. V shed 6 bases and J shed 1 base, with 10 bases lying between them. Germline-derived CDR1 and CDR2 are SGHRS and YFSETQ. CDR3 size: 13 residues. Written as DNA, the CDR3 is TGCGCCAGCACTTACAACCCGAACACTGAAGCTTTCTTT. Translating gives CASTYNPNTEAFF.

The rearrangement uses TRBV30 and TRBJ1-1, with 10 nucleotides matching TRBD1. CDR1 and CDR2 (germline): GTSNPN, SVGIG (reference sequence). The CDR3 length is 13 residues. V shed 7 bases and J 5 bases; nucleotides not matched to a gene: 7. The chain's CDR3 is CASSDRGDTEAFF. The CDR3 DNA is TGTGCCTCTTCGGACAGGGGGGATACTGAAGCTTTCTTT. Full variable domain (outside the CDR3, taken from reference TRBV30 and TRBJ1-1): SQTIHQWPATLVQPVGSPLSLECTVEGTSNPNLYWYRQAAGRGLQLLFYSVGIGQISSEVPQNLSASRPQDRQFILSSKKLLLSDSGFYLCASSDRGDTEAFFGQGTRLTVV.

The chain links TRBV9 to TRBJ1-4; D is possibly TRBD1 (5 bases). V was cut by 3 bases and J by 0 bases, with 9 bases left in between. The CDR3 is 15 amino acids. CDR1 is SGDLS, CDR2 YYNGEE, per germline. As DNA, the CDR3 is TGTGCCAGCAGCGGGGGCCCAGCAACTAATGAAAAACTGTTTTTT. It codes for CASSGGPATNEKLFF.

The chain uses TRBV30 and TRBJ2-1; a possible D gene is TRBD2 (5 bases). V lost 0 bases and J 9 bases, leaving 12 bases between the germline ends. CDR1 is GTSNPN, CDR2 SVGIG, per germline (reference sequence). The CDR3 is 13 residues long. The CDR3 coding sequence is TGTGCCTGGAGTGTACTGACTGAGGGTGAGCAGTTCTTC. It encodes CAWSVLTEGEQFF.

V usage is TRBV5-1 and J usage is TRBJ2-5, with D tentatively TRBD1 or TRBD2 (5 bases each). V lost 1 base and J lost 1, with 14 bases in between. There are 16 residues in the CDR3. Germline CDR1 SGHRS, CDR2 YFSETQ. The CDR3 here is CASSLLKGPPQETQYF. CDR3 DNA sequence: TGCGCCAGCAGCTTGTTGAAGGGACCCCCCCAAGAGACCCAGTACTTC.

The chain has TRBV5-1 and TRBJ1-1; D might be TRBD1 (5 bases). The V gene lost 4 bases and the J gene lost 1 base, with 14 bases spanning the gap. Germline loops: CDR1 SGHRS, CDR2 YFSETQ. CDR3 length equals 15 residues. The CDR3 sequence: CASSIQAGSNTEAFF. In nucleotides, the CDR3 is TGCGCCAGCAGCATACAGGCTGGGTCGAACACTGAAGCTTTCTTT. Full variable domain (remainder filled in from reference TRBV5-1 and TRBJ1-1): KAGVTQTPRYLIKTRGQQVTLSCSPISGHRSVSWYQQTPGQGLQFLFEYFSETQRNKGNFPGRFSGRQFSNSRSEMNVSTLELGDSALYLCASSIQAGSNTEAFFGQGTRLTVV.

This clone has more than one count but fewer than ten. V is TRBV11-3 and J is TRBJ2-3, with TRBD2 identical over 9 bases. V trimming: 1 base; J trimming: 2 bases; junction bases outside the gene matches: 4. CDR3 length: 16 residues. Germline loops: CDR1 SGHNT, CDR2 YENEEA. The CDR3 reads CASSLGASGNTDTQYF. DNA of the CDR3: TGTGCCAGCAGCTTAGGTGCTAGCGGGAACACAGATACGCAGTATTTT.

This chain connects TRBV5-1 to TRBJ1-2; 7 bases line up with TRBD1. This CDR3 comprises 13 residues. V was pared by 4 bases and J by 10 bases, with 10 bases of the junction left unmatched. From germline, CDR1 is SGHRS and CDR2 YFSETQ. CDR3 DNA: TGCGCCAGCAGCGAGGGACAGCCCCCGCTCTACACCTTC. It yields the protein CASSEGQPPLYTF.

This clone was counted only a few times. CDR3 in amino acids: CASKDRVGGYTF. CDR3 coding DNA: TGTGCCAGTAAGGACAGGGTAGGCGGCTACACCTTC. The chain couples TRBV19 to TRBJ1-2; 8 positions agree with TRBD1. The CDR3 totals 12 residues. V shed 7 bases, J shed 8 bases, and the junction held 6 bases outside the gene matches. CDR1 and CDR2 from the germline V gene are LNHDA and SQIVND (reference sequence).

The chain uses TRBV19 and TRBJ1-1; the D is unclear. The CDR3 runs to 14 residues. CDR1 is LNHDA and CDR2 is SQIVND in the germline V gene (reference sequence). V was clipped by 1 base and J by 1 base, with 7 bases between them. CDR3 in DNA: TGTGCCAGTAGTATAGGGAGAGGGAACACTGAAGCTTTCTTT. Protein: CASSIGRGNTEAFF.

The chain carries TRBV19 and TRBJ1-5; possible D gene TRBD1, 5 bases. The CDR3 is 15 amino acids. CDR1 is LNHDA and CDR2 is SQIVND in the germline V gene (reference sequence). Trimming shortened V by 5 bases and J by 2 bases, and 13 bases separated the two germline ends. CDR3 sequence: CASSAGVAGNQPQHF. CDR3 in DNA: TGTGCCAGTAGTGCGGGGGTCGCCGGCAATCAGCCCCAGCATTTT.

The rearrangement links TRBV7-2 to TRBJ2-1; no definite D call. This CDR3 has 13 amino acids. Trimming left V 5 bases short and J 7 bases short, with 12 bases between. Germline V lookup: CDR1 SGHTA, CDR2 FQGNSA. CDR3 nucleotides: TGTGCCAGCAGCCCGATGGTAGGGAATGAGCAGTTCTTC. It specifies CASSPMVGNEQFF.

The gene calls are TRBV14 and TRBJ2-7, with 8 bases that match TRBD2. V was clipped by 3 bases and J by 2 bases; unmatched bases: 9. The CDR3 length is 16 residues. Per the germline V gene, CDR1 is SGHDN and CDR2 is FVKESK. CDR3 region: CASSHHGRGGTYEQYF. CDR3 coding DNA: TGTGCCAGCAGCCACCACGGGAGGGGAGGTACCTACGAGCAGTACTTC.

The CDR3 bases are TGTGCCAGCAGCTTAGGGGGACAGACCACAGATACGCAGTATTTT. This sequence encodes CASSLGGQTTDTQYF. V gene TRBV7-8 combines with J gene TRBJ2-3, with TRBD1 identical over 7 bases. The germline V gene has CDR1 SGHVS and CDR2 FQNEAQ. The CDR3 is 15 residues long. V shed 1 base, J shed 2 bases, and the junction held 3 bases outside the gene matches.

This sequence joins TRBV6-5 and TRBJ1-5, with a weak D call TRBD1 (6 bases). Germline CDR1 MNHEY, CDR2 SVGAGI. V was trimmed by 10 bases and J by 4 bases, leaving 20 bases between them. The CDR3 totals 15 residues. In DNA form, the CDR3 reads TGTGCCACACGAGGGGGTGGGTTTCCAAATCAGCCCCAGCATTTT. This gives the protein CATRGGGFPNQPQHF.

This rearrangement joins TRBV19 to TRBJ1-4; D is unclear. CDR1 and CDR2 (germline): LNHDA, SQIVND (reference sequence). The CDR3 is made up of 17 amino acids. V lost 7 bases and J lost 10, with 28 bases in between. CDR3 DNA sequence: TGTGCCAGTAAAGGCGGCGGTCTCTCTCAAAGTGTGGGAAAACTGTTTTTT. Translated: CASKGGGLSQSVGKLFF. The complete variable domain, with remaining parts taken from reference TRBV19 and TRBJ1-4, reads DGGITQSPKYLFRKEGQNVTLSCEQNLNHDAMYWYRQDPGQGLRLIYYSQIVNDFQKGDIAEGYSVSREKKESFPLTVTSAQKNPTAFYLCASKGGGLSQSVGKLFFGSGTQLSVL.

The chain employs TRBV7-9 and TRBJ1-1, with 9 nucleotides matching TRBD1. V dropped 5 bases and J dropped 4; count of bases not matched to a gene: 5. Per germline, CDR1 SEHNR and CDR2 FQNEAQ (reference sequence). The CDR3 runs 14 residues. CDR3 nucleotide sequence: TGTGCCAGCAGCACAGGGGGCGGAGGCACTGAAGCTTTCTTT. The encoded protein is CASSTGGGGTEAFF.

This clone showed up just once. The genes are TRBV18 and TRBJ1-1, with D possibly TRBD1 on 5 matching bases. Germline CDR1 is KGHSH and CDR2 is LQKENI. The germline V and J ends were trimmed by 2 bases and 0 bases, with 22 bases remaining between them. This CDR3 is 19 amino acids long. The CDR3 DNA reads TGTGCCAGCTCACCAATAGGAAGGGGTGATGGGAGGATGAACACTGAAGCTTTCTTT. Translation gives CASSPIGRGDGRMNTEAFF.

The chain combines TRBV7-2 with TRBJ1-1; weak D call: TRBD1 (5 bases). This CDR3 has 15 residues. Germline V gives CDR1 SGHTA, CDR2 FQGNSA. V lost 5 bases, J lost 0 bases, and 13 bases lay in between. The CDR3 sequence is CASSQGSLLNTEAFF. CDR3 DNA: TGTGCCAGCAGCCAGGGCAGCTTATTGAACACTGAAGCTTTCTTT.

The genes are TRBV28 and TRBJ2-7; possibly TRBD1 for D (6 bases). Germline CDR1 and CDR2: MDHEN and SYDVKM. The CDR3 spans 14 residues. V was clipped by 6 bases and J by 4 bases, with 16 bases between them. This CDR3 reads CASSQGGSTYEQYF. Written as DNA, the CDR3 is TGTGCCAGCAGCCAAGGGGGTAGTACGTACGAGCAGTACTTC.